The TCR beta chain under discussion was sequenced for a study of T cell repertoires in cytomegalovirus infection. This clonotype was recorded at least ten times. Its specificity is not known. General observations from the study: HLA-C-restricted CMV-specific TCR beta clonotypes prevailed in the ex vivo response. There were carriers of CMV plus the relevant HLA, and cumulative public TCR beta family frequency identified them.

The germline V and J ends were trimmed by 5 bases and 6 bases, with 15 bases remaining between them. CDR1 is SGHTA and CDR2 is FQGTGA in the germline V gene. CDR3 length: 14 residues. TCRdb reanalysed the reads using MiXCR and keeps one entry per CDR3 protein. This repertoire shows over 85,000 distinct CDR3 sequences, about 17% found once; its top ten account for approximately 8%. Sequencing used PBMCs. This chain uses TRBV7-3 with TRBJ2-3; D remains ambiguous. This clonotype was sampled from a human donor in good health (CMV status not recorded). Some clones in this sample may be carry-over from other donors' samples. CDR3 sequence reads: CASSRNGAGDTQYF. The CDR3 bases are TGTGCCAGCAGCCGAAACGGTGCTGGGGATACGCAGTATTTT. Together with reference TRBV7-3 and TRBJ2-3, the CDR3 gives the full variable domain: GAGVSQTPSNKVTEKGKYVELRCDPISGHTALYWYRQSLGQGPEFLIYFQGTGAADDSGLPNDRFFAVRPEGSVSTLKIQRTERGDSAVYLCASSRNGAGDTQYFGPGTRLTVL.